The clone carrying this TCR beta chain has only a few counts. In the authors' methods: From reference gene primer amplification, estimates of nucleated cell counts were derived. TCRdb's copy holds only in-frame clones and misses some; the assay was immunoSEQ multiplex PCR. V, J and clone size are those of that table, while D and trimming were read from the DNA. The table has some 220,000 clones, approximately 84% seen once; the top ten hold roughly 4%. This sample was taken from a study of blood T cell repertoires in COVID-19. Study-wide background: PBMCs, B-cell-depleted T cells, or T cells provided the cDNA or gDNA that made up the material.

The V end lost 4 bases, the J end lost 8 bases, and 14 bases lay between the germline ends. Germline V gene lookup returns CDR1 LNHDA and CDR2 SQIVND (reference sequence). The CDR3 is 14 amino acids. Sequenced sample: peripheral blood. V and J are TRBV19 and TRBJ1-4, with D possibly being TRBD1 (5 bases). The clonotype originates from a man aged 50-60 years with acute or convalescent COVID-19. Here the CDR3 DNA reads TGTGCCAGTAGTACCAGGGTGTCGGGCGAAAAACTGTTTTTT. It translates to CASSTRVSGEKLFF.